This paragraph covers one T cell receptor beta chain sequence. What it recognizes is unknown. The V and J ends lost 6 bases and 8 bases, in that order; junction bases with no gene match: 11. CDR1 SGHAT and CDR2 FQNNGV come from the germline V gene. The CDR3 contains 15 residues. The assay was immunoSEQ multiplex PCR, and TCRdb's table has in-frame clones only and misses some. The table records approximately 120,000 clones, about 87% of them present only once. This sample was included in a study of T cell responses to AZD1222 COVID-19 vaccine. Whole-study findings and limits: Nearly half of unique spike-specific TCRs reportedly avoided B.1.351 and B.1.1.7 mutated regions.

This clonotype originated in an adult in good health. V and J are TRBV11-2 and TRBJ1-4; TRBD1 matches 8 bases. This material consisted of peripheral blood, taken on day 0 of AZD1222 vaccination. The CDR3 nucleotides read TGTGCCAGCAGTCCCGGGCAGGGGGCGAAAGAAAAACTGTTTTTT. This codes for CASSPGQGAKEKLFF.